The sequence of this T cell receptor (beta chain) was determined in a study of identical twins. Details on this clonotype: Its specificity is unknown.

This CDR3 is built from 15 residues. The ends were cut back, 4 bases at V and 3 bases at J, with 15 bases in the middle. Germline V gene sequence: CDR1 SGHRS, CDR2 YFSETQ. After template switching added a universal primer site, the resulting cDNA carried unique molecular identifiers. TCRdb fed the 5' RACE reads into MiXCR, producing one record per CDR3 protein. Here the sample spans roughly 260,000 distinct CDR3 sequences, roughly an eighth being singletons. General observations from the study: Abundant beta clonotypes from cord blood had fewer insertions, unlike memory repertoires, which showed none. Twins' excess sharing was less marked for out-of-frame beta sequences.

The chain combines TRBV5-1 with TRBJ2-3; D is ambiguous. This sequence originates from a woman in her late teens or twenties in good health. The sample comprised memory (CD45RO+) T cells sorted from blood. In nucleotides, the CDR3 is TGCGCCAGCAGCGAGGATACGCGAAAAACAGATACGCAGTATTTT. This gives the protein CASSEDTRKTDTQYF.